Reported below is one T cell receptor beta chain. The data derive from a study of T-cell memory formation after mild COVID-19. One entry per CDR3 protein results from TCRdb running MiXCR on the 5' RACE reads. This sample has approximately 390,000 distinct CDR3 sequences, with 15% to 20% found just once. Looked up from germline, CDR1 is SGHTA and CDR2 is FQGNSA. The ends were cut back, 5 bases at V and 4 bases at J, with 11 bases in the middle. This CDR3 has 13 residues. The receptor was isolated from a man between 18 and 29 years old who had mild COVID-19 (a few samples of this study predate the infection). Cell type and time point are not known. Sequenced sample: PBMCs or a T cell subset sorted from them (not recorded which). The genes are TRBV7-2 and TRBJ1-1; D gene uncertain. The CDR3 sequence: CASSRSWSTEAFF. For the CDR3, the DNA is TGTGCCAGCAGCCGTAGTTGGAGCACTGAAGCTTTCTTT.